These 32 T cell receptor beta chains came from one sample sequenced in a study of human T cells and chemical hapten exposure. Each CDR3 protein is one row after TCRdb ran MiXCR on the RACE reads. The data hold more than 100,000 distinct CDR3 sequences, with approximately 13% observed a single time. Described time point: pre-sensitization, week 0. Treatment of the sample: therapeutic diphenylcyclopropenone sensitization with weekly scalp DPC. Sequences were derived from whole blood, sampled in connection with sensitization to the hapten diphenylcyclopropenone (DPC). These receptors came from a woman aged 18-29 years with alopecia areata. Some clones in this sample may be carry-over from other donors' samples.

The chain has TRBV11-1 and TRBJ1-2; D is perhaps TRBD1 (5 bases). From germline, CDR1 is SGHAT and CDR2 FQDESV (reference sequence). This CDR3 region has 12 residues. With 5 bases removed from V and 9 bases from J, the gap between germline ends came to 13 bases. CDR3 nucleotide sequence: TGTGCCAGCAGCCTTGGACACGAACGCTACACCTTC. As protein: CASSLGHERYTF.

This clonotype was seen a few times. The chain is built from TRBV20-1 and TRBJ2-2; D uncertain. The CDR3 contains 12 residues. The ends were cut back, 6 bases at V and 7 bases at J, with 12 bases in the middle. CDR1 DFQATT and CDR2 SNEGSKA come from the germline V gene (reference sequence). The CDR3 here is CSARTGGGELFF. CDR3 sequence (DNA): TGCAGTGCCCGGACGGGTGGCGGGGAGCTGTTTTTT.

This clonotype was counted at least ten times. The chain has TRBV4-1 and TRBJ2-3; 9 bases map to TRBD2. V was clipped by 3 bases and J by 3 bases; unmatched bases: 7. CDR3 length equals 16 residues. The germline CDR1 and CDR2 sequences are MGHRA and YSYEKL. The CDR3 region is CASSQQRGAMTDTQYF. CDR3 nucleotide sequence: TGCGCCAGCAGCCAGCAGCGGGGGGCCATGACAGATACGCAGTATTTT.

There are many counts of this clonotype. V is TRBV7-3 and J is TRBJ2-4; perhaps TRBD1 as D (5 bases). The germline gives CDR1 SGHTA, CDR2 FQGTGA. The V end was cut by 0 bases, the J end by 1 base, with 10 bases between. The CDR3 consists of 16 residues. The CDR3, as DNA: TGTGCCAGCAGCTTAACAGGGGAAAAGGCCAAAAACATTCAGTACTTC. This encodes CASSLTGEKAKNIQYF. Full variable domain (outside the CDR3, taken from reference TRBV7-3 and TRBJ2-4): GAGVSQTPSNKVTEKGKYVELRCDPISGHTALYWYRQSLGQGPEFLIYFQGTGAADDSGLPNDRFFAVRPEGSVSTLKIQRTERGDSAVYLCASSLTGEKAKNIQYFGAGTRLSVL.

The CDR3 sequence: CASSYDGTLGEELFF. The CDR3 DNA sequence: TGTGCCAGCAGTTACGATGGGACGCTCGGGGAAGAGCTGTTTTTT. This chain joins TRBV6-2 or TRBV6-3 and TRBJ2-2; D tentatively reads TRBD1 or TRBD2 (5 bases each). This CDR3 is built from 15 residues. Germline CDR1 MNHEY, CDR2 SVGEGT. V lost 2 bases, J lost 11 bases, and 18 bases lay in between.

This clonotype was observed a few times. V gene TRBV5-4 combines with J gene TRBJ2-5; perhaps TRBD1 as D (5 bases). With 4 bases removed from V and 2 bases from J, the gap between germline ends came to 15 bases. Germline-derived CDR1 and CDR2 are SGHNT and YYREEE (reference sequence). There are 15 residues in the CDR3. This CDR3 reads CASSHPQPGQETQYF. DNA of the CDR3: TGTGCCAGCAGCCATCCACAACCAGGGCAAGAGACCCAGTACTTC.

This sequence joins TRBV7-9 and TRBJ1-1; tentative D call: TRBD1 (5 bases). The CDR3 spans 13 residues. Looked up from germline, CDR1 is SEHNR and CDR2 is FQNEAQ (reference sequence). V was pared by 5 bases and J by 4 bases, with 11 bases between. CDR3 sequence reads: CASSPRQSTEAFF. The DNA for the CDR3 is TGTGCCAGCAGCCCCCGACAGAGCACTGAAGCTTTCTTT.

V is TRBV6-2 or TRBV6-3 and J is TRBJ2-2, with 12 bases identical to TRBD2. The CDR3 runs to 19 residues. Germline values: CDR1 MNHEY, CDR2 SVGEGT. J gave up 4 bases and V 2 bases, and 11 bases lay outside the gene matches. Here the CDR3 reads CASSYPLAGGPIGTGELFF. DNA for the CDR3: TGTGCCAGCAGTTACCCCCTAGCGGGGGGGCCGATAGGCACCGGGGAGCTGTTTTTT.

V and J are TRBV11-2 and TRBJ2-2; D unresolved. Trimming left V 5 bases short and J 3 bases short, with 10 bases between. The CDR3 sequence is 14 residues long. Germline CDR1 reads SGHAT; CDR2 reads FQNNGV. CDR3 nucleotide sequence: TGTGCCAGCAGCGTCCTGGTGTACACCGGGGAGCTGTTTTTT. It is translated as CASSVLVYTGELFF.

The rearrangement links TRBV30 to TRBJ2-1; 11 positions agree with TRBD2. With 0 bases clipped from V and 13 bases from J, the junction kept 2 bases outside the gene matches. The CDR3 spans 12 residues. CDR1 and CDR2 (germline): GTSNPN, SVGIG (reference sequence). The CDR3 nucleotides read TGTGCCTGGAGTGTAACTAGCGGGGGTCAGTTCTTC. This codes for CAWSVTSGGQFF.

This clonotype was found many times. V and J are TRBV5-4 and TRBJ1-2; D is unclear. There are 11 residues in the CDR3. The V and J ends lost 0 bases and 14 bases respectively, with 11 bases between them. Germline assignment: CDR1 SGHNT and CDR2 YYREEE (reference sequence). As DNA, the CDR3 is TGTGCCAGCAGCTTGGGAGATCAGTTAACCTTC. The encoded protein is CASSLGDQLTF.

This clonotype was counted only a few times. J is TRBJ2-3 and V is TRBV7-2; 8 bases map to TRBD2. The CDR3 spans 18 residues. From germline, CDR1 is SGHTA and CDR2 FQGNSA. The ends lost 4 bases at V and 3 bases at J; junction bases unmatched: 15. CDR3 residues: CASSYGGLAGFPTDTQYF. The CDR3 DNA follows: TGTGCCAGCAGCTACGGGGGGTTAGCGGGGTTTCCTACAGATACGCAGTATTTT.

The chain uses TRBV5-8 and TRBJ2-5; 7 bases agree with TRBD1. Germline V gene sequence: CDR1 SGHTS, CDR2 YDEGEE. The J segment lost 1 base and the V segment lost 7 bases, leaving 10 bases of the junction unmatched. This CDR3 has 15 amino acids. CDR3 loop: CASQPGQAVQETQYF. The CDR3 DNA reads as TGTGCCAGCCAACCAGGACAGGCCGTCCAAGAGACCCAGTACTTC. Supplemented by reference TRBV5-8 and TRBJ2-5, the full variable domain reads EAGVTQSPTHLIKTRGQQATLRCSPISGHTSVYWYQQALGLGLQFLLWYDEGEERNRGNFPPRFSGRQFPNYSSELNVNALELEDSALYLCASQPGQAVQETQYFGPGTRLLVL.

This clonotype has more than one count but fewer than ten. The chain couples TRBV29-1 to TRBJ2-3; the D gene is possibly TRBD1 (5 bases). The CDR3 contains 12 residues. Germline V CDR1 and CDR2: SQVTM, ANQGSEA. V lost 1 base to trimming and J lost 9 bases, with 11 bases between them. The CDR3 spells CSVEAVQGTQYF. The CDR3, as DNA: TGCAGCGTTGAAGCCGTCCAGGGAACGCAGTATTTT.

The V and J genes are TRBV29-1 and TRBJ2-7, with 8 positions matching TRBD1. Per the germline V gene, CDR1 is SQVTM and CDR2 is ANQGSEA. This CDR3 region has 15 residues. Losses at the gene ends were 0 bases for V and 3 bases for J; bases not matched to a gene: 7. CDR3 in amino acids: CSVEDYGTGYYEQYF. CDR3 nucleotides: TGCAGCGTTGAAGATTACGGGACAGGATACTACGAGCAGTACTTC.

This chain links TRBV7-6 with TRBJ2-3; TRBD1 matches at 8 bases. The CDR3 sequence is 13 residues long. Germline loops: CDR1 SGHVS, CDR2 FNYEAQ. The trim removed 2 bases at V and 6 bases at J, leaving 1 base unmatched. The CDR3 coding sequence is TGTGCCAGCAGCTTACACAGGGGGGATACGCAGTATTTT. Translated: CASSLHRGDTQYF. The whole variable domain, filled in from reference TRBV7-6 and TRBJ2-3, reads GAGVSQSPRYKVTKRGQDVALRCDPISGHVSLYWYRQALGQGPEFLTYFNYEAQQDKSGLPNDRFSAERPEGSISTLTIQRTEQRDSAMYRCASSLHRGDTQYFGPGTRLTVL.

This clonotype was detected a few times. This CDR3 reads CASSFSPFGGYTF. The CDR3, as DNA: TGTGCCAGCAGTTTTTCCCCTTTCGGTGGCTACACCTTC. This chain uses TRBV12-3 or TRBV12-4 with TRBJ1-2, with no clear D. Trimming took 3 bases from V and 7 from J, leaving 12 bases between them. The CDR3 consists of 13 residues.

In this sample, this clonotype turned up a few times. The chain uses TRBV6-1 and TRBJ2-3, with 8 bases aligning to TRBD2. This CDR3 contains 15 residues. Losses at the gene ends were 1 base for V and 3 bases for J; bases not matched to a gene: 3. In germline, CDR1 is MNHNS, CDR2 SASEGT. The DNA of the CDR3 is TGTGCCAGCAGTGAAGGGACTAGCAGGACAGATACGCAGTATTTT. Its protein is CASSEGTSRTDTQYF.

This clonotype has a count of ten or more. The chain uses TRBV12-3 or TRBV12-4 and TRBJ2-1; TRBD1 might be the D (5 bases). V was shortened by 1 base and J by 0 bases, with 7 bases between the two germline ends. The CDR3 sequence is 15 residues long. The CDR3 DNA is TGTGCCAGCAGTTTAGGGGGCCTCTCCTACAATGAGCAGTTCTTC. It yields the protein CASSLGGLSYNEQFF.

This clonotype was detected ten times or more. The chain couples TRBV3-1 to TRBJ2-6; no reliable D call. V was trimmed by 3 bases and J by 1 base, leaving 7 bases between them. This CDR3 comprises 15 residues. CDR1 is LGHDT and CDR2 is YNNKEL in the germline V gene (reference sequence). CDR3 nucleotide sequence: TGTGCCAGCAGCCAGTGGCTTTCTGGGGCCAACGTCCTGACTTTC. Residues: CASSQWLSGANVLTF.

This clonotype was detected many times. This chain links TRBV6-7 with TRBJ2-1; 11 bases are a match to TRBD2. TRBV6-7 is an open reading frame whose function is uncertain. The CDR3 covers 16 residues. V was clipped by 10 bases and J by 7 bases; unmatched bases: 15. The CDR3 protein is CAIQGSGSSGGNEQFF. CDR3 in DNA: TGTGCCATCCAAGGGAGTGGGTCTAGCGGGGGGAATGAGCAGTTCTTC.

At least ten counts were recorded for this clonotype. DNA of the CDR3: TGCGCCAGCAGTCACCCGGACAGGTCCGATCAGCCCCAGCATTTT. Translation gives CASSHPDRSDQPQHF. The chain has TRBV23-1 and TRBJ1-5; 7 bases line up with TRBD1. TRBV23-1 is labeled an ORF, and its function is uncertain. The V gene end was trimmed by 3 bases and the J gene end by 5 bases; junction bases not matched to a gene: 7. The CDR3 runs to 15 residues.

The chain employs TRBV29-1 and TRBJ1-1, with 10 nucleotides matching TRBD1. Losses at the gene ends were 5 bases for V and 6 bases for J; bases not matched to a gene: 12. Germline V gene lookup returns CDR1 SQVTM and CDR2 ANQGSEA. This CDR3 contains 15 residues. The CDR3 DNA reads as TGCAGCGTTTATTTCCGGGGACAGGGGAGGCCTGAAGCTTTCTTT. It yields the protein CSVYFRGQGRPEAFF. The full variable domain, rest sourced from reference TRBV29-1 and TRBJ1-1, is SAVISQKPSRDICQRGTSLTIQCQVDSQVTMMFWYRQQPGQSLTLIATANQGSEATYESGFVIDKFPISRPNLTFSTLTVSNMSPEDSSIYLCSVYFRGQGRPEAFFGQGTRLTVV.

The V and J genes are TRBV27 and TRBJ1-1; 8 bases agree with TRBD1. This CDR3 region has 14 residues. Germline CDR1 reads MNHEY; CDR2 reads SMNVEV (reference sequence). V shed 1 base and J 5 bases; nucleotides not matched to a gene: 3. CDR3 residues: CASSLFRGRTEAFF. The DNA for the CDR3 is TGTGCCAGCAGTTTATTCAGGGGGCGAACTGAAGCTTTCTTT.

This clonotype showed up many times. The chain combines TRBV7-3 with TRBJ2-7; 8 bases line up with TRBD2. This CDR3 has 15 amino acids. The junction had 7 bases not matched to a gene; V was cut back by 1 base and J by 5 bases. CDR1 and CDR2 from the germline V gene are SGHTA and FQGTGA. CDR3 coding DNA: TGTGCCAGCAGCTTAAGAGCGGGGGTGTCTGACGAGCAGTACTTC. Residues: CASSLRAGVSDEQYF.

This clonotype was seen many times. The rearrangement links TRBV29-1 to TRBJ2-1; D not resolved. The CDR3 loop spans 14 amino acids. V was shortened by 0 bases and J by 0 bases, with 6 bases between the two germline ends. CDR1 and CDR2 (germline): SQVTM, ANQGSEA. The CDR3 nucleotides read TGCAGCGTTGAAGATCCTTTCTCCTACAATGAGCAGTTCTTC. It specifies CSVEDPFSYNEQFF.

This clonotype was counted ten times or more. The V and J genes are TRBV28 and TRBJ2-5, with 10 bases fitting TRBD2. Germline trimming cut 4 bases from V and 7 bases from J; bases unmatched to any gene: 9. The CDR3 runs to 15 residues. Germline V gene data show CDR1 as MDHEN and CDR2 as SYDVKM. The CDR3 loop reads CASSSGTSEVGTQYF. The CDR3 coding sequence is TGTGCCAGCAGTTCCGGGACTAGCGAAGTCGGGACCCAGTACTTC.

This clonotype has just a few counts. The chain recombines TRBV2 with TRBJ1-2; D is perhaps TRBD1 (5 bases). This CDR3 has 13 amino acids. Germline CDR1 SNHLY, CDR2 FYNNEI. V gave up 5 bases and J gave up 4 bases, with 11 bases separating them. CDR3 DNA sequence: TGTGCCAGCAGTTTTACAGGAGCCTATGGCTACACCTTC. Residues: CASSFTGAYGYTF.

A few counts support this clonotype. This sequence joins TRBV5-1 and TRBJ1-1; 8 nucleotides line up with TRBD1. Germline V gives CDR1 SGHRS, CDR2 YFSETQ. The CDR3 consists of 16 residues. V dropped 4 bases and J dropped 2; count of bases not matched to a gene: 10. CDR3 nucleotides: TGCGCCAGCAGCAAACGGACAGGGAGACCAAACACTGAAGCTTTCTTT. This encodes CASSKRTGRPNTEAFF.

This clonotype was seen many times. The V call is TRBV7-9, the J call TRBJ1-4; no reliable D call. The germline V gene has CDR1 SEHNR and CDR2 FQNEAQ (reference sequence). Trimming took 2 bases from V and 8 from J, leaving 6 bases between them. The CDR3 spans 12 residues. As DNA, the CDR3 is TGTGCCAGCAGCTTAAATATCGAAAAACTGTTTTTT. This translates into CASSLNIEKLFF.

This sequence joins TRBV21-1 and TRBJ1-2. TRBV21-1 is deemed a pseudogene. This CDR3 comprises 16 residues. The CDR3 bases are TGTGCCAGCAGCAAAAGGGCCCGAGCCACTAACTATGGCTACACCTTC. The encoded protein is CASSKRARATNYGYTF.

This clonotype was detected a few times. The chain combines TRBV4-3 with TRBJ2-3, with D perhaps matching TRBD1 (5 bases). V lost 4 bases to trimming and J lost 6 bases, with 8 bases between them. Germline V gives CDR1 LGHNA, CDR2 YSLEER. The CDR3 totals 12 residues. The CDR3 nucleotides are TGCGCCAGCAGCCTAAACAGGGATACGCAGTATTTT. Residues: CASSLNRDTQYF.